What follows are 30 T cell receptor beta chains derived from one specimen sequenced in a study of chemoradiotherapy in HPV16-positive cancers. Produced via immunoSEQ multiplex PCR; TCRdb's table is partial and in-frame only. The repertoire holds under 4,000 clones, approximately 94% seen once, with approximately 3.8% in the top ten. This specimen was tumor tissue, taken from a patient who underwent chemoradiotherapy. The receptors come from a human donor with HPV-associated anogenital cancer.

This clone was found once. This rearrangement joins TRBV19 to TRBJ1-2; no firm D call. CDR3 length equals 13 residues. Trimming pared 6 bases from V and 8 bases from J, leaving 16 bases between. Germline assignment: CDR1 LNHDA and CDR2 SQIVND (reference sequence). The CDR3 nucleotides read TGTGCCAGTAGACGTCCGGGTAATCTGGGCTACACCTTC. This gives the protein CASRRPGNLGYTF.

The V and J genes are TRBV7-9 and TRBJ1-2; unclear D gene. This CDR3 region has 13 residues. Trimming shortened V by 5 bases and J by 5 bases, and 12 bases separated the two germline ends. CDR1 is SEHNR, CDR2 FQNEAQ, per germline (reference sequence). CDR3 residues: CASSGGSLYGYTF. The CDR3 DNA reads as TGTGCCAGCAGCGGTGGTAGCCTTTATGGCTACACCTTC.

CDR3 DNA: TGTGCCAGCTCACCACCCCGGACAGGGTTCGACTATGGCTACACCTTC. It yields the protein CASSPPRTGFDYGYTF. This chain uses TRBV18 with TRBJ1-2; 8 bases agree with TRBD1. The CDR3 is 16 residues long. Per germline, CDR1 KGHSH and CDR2 LQKENI. The ends lost 0 bases at V and 3 bases at J; junction bases unmatched: 6.

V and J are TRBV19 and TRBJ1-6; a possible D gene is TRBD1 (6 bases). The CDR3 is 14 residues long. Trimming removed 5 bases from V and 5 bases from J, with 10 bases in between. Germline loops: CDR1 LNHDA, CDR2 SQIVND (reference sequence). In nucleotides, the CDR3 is TGTGCCAGTAGTTCAGGGGACAATAATTCACCCCTCCACTTT. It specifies CASSSGDNNSPLHF.

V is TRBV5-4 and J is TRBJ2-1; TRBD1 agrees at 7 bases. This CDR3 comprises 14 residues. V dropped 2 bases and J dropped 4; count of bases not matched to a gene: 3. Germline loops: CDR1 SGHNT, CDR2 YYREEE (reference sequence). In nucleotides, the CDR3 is TGTGCCAGCAGCTTCAGGGACAGTTACAATGAGCAGTTCTTC. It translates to CASSFRDSYNEQFF. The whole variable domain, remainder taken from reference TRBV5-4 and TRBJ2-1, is ETGVTQSPTHLIKTRGQQVTLRCSSQSGHNTVSWYQQALGQGPQFIFQYYREEENGRGNFPPRFSGLQFPNYSSELNVNALELDDSALYLCASSFRDSYNEQFFGPGTRLTVL.

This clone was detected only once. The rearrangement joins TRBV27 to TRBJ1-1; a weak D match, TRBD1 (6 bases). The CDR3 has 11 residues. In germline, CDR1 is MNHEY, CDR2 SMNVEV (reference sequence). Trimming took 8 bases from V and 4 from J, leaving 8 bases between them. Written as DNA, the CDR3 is TGTGCCAGCCAGGGGTCCACTGAAGCTTTCTTT. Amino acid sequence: CASQGSTEAFF.

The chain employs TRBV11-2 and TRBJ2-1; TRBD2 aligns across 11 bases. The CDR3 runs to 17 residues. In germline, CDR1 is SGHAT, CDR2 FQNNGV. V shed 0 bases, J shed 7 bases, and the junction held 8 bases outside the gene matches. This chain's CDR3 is CASSLEIAGGPGNEQFF. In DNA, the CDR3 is TGTGCCAGCAGCTTAGAGATAGCGGGAGGGCCGGGTAATGAGCAGTTCTTC.

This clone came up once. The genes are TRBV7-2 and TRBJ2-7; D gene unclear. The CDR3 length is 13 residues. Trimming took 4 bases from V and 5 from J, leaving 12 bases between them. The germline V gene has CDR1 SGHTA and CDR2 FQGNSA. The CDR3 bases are TGTGCCAGCAGCTCCCCCCTTTTTAACGAGCAGTACTTC. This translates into CASSSPLFNEQYF.

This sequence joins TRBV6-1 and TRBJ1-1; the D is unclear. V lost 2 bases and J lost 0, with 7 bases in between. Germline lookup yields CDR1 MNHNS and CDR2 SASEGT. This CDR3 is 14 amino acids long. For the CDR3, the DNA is TGTGCCAGCAGTGAAAACAGTATGAACACTGAAGCTTTCTTT. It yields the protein CASSENSMNTEAFF.

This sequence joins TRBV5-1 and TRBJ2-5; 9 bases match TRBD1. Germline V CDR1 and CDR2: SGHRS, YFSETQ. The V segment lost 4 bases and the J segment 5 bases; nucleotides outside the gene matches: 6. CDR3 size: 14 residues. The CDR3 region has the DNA TGCGCCAGCAGCAACTACAGGGGGCCGGAGACCCAGTACTTC. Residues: CASSNYRGPETQYF.

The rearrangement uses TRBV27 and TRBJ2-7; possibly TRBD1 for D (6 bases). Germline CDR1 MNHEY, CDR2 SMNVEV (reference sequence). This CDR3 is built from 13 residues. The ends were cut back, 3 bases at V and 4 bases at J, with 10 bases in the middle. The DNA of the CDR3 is TGTGCCAGCAGTTTCGGCAGGGGTTACGAGCAGTACTTC. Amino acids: CASSFGRGYEQYF.

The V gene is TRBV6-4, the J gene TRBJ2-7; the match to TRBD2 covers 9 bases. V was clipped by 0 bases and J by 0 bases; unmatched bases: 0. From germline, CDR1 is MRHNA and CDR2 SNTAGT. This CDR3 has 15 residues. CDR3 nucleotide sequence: TGTGCCAGCAGTGACTCTAGCGGGAGCTCCTACGAGCAGTACTTC. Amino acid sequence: CASSDSSGSSYEQYF.

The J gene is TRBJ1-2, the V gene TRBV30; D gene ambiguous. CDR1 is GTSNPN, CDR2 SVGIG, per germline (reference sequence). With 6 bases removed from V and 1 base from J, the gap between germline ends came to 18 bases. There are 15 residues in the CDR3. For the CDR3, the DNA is TGTGCCTGTATTGCCCCCCGGGCGGTTAACTATGGCTACACCTTC. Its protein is CACIAPRAVNYGYTF.

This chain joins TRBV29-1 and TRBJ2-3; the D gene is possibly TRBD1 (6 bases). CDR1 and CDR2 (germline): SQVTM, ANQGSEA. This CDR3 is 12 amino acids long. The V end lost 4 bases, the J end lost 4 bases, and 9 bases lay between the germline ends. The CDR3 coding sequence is TGCAGCGTTGTTAGGGGGTCAGATACGCAGTATTTT. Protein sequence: CSVVRGSDTQYF.

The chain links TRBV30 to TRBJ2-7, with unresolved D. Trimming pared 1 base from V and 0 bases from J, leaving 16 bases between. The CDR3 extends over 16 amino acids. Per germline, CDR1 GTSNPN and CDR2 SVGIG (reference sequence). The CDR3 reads CAWSGIRTVNSYEQYF. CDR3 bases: TGTGCCTGGAGTGGGATACGAACCGTAAACTCCTACGAGCAGTACTTC.

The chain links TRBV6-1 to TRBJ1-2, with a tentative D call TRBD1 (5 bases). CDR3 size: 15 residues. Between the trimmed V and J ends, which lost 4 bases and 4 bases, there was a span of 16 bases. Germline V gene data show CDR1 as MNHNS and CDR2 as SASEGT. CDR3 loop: CASSAADTNAYGYTF. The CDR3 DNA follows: TGTGCCAGCAGTGCAGCGGACACAAACGCCTATGGCTACACCTTC.

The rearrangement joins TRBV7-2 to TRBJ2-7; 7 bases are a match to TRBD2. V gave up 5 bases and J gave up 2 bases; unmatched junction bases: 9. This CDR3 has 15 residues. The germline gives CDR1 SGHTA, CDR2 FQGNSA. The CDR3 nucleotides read TGTGCCAGCAGCCCCTCAGCGGGGACGACCTACGAGCAGTACTTC. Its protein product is CASSPSAGTTYEQYF. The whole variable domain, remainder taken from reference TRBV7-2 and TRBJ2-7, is GAGVSQSPSNKVTEKGKDVELRCDPISGHTALYWYRQSLGQGLEFLIYFQGNSAPDKSGLPSDRFSAERTGGSVSTLTIQRTQQEDSAVYLCASSPSAGTTYEQYFGPGTRLTVT.

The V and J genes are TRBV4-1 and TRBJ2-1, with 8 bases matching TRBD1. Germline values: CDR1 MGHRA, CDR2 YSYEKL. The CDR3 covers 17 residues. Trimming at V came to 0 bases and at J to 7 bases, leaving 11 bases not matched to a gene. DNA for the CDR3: TGCGCCAGCAGCCAAGAATCGCAGGGGGCAGGGGGGAATGAGCAGTTCTTC. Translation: CASSQESQGAGGNEQFF.

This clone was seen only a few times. The CDR3 loop reads CASSQELRTALPYGYTF. The CDR3 coding sequence is TGCGCCAGCAGCCAAGAATTGAGGACAGCCCTCCCCTATGGCTACACCTTC. The rearrangement uses TRBV4-1 and TRBJ1-2; maybe TRBD1 (6 bases). V was shortened by 0 bases and J by 4 bases, with 18 bases between the two germline ends. Germline V gives CDR1 MGHRA, CDR2 YSYEKL. This CDR3 spans 17 amino acids.

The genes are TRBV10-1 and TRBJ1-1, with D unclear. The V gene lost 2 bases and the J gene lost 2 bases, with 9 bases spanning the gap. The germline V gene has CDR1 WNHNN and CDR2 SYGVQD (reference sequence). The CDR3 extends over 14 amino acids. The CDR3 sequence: CASSERRGNTEAFF. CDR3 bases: TGCGCCAGCAGTGAGAGACGGGGAAACACTGAAGCTTTCTTT.

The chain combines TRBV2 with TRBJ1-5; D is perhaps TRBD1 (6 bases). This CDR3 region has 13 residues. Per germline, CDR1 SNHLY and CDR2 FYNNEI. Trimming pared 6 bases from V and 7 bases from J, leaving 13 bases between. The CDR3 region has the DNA TGTGCCAGCAGCCTAGGGGGAAGGCAGCCCCAGCATTTT. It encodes CASSLGGRQPQHF.

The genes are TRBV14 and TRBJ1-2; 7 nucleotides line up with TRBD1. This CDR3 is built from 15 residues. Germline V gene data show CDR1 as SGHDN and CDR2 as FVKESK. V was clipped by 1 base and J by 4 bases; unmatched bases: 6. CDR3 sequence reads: CASSQVEGAGYGYTF. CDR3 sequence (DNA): TGTGCCAGCAGCCAAGTCGAGGGGGCGGGCTATGGCTACACCTTC.

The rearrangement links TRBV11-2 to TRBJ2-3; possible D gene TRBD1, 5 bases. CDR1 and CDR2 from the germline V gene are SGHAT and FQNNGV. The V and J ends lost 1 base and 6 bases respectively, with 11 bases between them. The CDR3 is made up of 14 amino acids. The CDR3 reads CASSLGLGHDTQYF. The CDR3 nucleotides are TGTGCCAGCAGCTTAGGTTTGGGGCATGATACGCAGTATTTT.

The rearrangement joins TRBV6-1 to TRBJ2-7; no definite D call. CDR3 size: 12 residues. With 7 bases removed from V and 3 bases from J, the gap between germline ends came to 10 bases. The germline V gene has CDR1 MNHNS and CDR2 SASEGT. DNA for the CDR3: TGTGCCAGCAAACCACAGTACTACGAGCAGTACTTC. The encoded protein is CASKPQYYEQYF.

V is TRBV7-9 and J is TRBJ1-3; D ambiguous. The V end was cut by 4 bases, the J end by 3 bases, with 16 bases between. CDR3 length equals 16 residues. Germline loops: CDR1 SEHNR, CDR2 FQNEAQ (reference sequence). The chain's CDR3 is CASSSRAPESGNTIYF. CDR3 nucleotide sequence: TGTGCCAGCAGCTCCCGGGCCCCCGAGAGTGGAAACACCATATATTTT. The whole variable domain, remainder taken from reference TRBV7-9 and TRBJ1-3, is DTGVSQNPRHKITKRGQNVTFRCDPISEHNRLYWYRQTLGQGPEFLTYFQNEAQLEKSRLLSDRFSAERPKGSFSTLEIQRTEQGDSAMYLCASSSRAPESGNTIYFGEGSWLTVV.

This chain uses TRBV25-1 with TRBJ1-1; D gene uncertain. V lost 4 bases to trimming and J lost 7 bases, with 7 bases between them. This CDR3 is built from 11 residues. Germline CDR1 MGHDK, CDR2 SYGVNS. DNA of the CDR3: TGTGCCAGCAGTGGCCAGTTTGAAGCTTTCTTT. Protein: CASSGQFEAFF.

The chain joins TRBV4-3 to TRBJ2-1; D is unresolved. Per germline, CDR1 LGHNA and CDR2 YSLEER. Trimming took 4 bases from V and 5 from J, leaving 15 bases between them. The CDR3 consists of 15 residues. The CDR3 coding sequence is TGCGCCAGCAGCCGGGCAGTTAAAATAAACAATGAGCAGTTCTTC. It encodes CASSRAVKINNEQFF.

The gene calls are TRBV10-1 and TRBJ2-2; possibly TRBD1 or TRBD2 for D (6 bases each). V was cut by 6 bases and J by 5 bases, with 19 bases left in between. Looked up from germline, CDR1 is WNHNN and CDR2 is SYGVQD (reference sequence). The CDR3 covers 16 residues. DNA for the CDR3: TGCGCCAGCAGGGGGGGACACCGGCTTGGGACCGGGGAGCTGTTTTTT. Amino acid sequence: CASRGGHRLGTGELFF.

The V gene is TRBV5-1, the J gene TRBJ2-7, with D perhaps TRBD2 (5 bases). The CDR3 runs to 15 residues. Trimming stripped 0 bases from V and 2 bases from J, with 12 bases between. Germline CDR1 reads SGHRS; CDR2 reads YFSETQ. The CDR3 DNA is TGCGCCAGCAGCTTGGCCTTCGGGGAGACCTACGAGCAGTACTTC. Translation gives CASSLAFGETYEQYF.

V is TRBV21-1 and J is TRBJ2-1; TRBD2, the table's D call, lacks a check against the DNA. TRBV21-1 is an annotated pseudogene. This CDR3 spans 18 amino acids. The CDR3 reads CASSPSGRLGSSYNEQFF. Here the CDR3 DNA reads TGTGCCAGCAGCCCGTCGGGGAGACTAGGGAGCTCCTACAATGAGCAGTTCTTC.